Each of the 16 T cell receptor beta chains below was sequenced from the same sample in a study of blood T cells in healthy people across ages. Next came a second PCR, run for about 7 to 12 cycles, which used a sample-barcoded 5' primer along with a J-beta primer mix. MiXCR, applied by TCRdb to the 5' RACE reads, yields one record per CDR3 protein. The sample includes about 800,000 distinct CDR3 sequences, roughly 25% of them seen just once. These data were likewise used in another study, on T cells of mothers and their children.

Sequenced material: blood. These receptor sequences come from a boy aged 10-17 years in good health.

The chain carries TRBV6-2 or TRBV6-3 and TRBJ1-2; D is unresolved. The V gene's germline CDR1 is MNHEY and CDR2 SVGEGT. V was clipped by 6 bases and J by 4 bases, with 9 bases between them. The CDR3 contains 12 residues. The CDR3 coding sequence is TGTGCCAGCAGCTCCGGTCTCTATGGCTACACCTTC. Translating gives CASSSGLYGYTF.

V is TRBV20-1 and J is TRBJ2-3, with TRBD2 identical over 8 bases. Trimming removed 3 bases from V and 2 bases from J; junction bases left unmatched: 10. In germline, CDR1 is DFQATT, CDR2 SNEGSKA (reference sequence). This CDR3 is built from 16 residues. The chain's CDR3 is CSARDGGLVNTDTQYF. In DNA, the CDR3 is TGCAGTGCTAGGGACGGGGGACTAGTGAACACAGATACGCAGTATTTT.

The rearrangement joins TRBV11-2 to TRBJ1-2, with TRBD1 as a possible D gene (6 bases). V lost 1 base and J 2 bases, leaving 14 bases between the germline ends. This CDR3 has 16 amino acids. Per germline, CDR1 SGHAT and CDR2 FQNNGV. The CDR3 DNA is TGTGCCAGCAGCTTAGCGGACAGCAATCCCAACTATGGCTACACCTTC. It codes for CASSLADSNPNYGYTF. Using reference TRBV11-2 and TRBJ1-2 for the parts outside the CDR3, the full variable domain is EAGVAQSPRYKIIEKRQSVAFWCNPISGHATLYWYQQILGQGPKLLIQFQNNGVVDDSQLPKDRFSAERLKGVDSTLKIQPAKLEDSAVYLCASSLADSNPNYGYTFGSGTRLTVV.

The rearrangement links TRBV11-2 to TRBJ2-7; a possible D gene is TRBD1 (6 bases). There are 14 residues in the CDR3. Per germline, CDR1 SGHAT and CDR2 FQNNGV. Trimming stripped 6 bases from V and 3 bases from J, with 15 bases between. The CDR3 here is CASSYTGTFYEQYF. Here the CDR3 DNA reads TGTGCCAGCAGTTACACCGGGACATTCTACGAGCAGTACTTC.

The chain has TRBV11-2 and TRBJ2-1; the D is unclear. The V gene's germline CDR1 is SGHAT and CDR2 FQNNGV. V dropped 3 bases and J dropped 5 bases, with 8 bases sitting between them. The CDR3 is 13 amino acids. The CDR3 DNA reads TGTGCCAGCAGCTTGTCCACCAACAATGAGCAGTTCTTC. This translates into CASSLSTNNEQFF.

The CDR3 DNA sequence: TGTGCCACCAGCAGGTCCCGGCCTTCGGCTAGCACAGATACGCAGTATTTT. Amino acids: CATSRSRPSASTDTQYF. The rearrangement uses TRBV15 and TRBJ2-3; D gene unclear. Germline lookup yields CDR1 LNHNV and CDR2 YYDKDF (reference sequence). There are 17 residues in the CDR3. The V end was cut by 3 bases, the J end by 0 bases, with 16 bases between.

Details on this clonotype: This may be a read error, as it is one base from a much larger clone. Without the conserved terminal phenylalanine or tryptophan, this CDR3 likely stems from a read error. The rearrangement joins TRBV7-8 to TRBJ1-4; tentatively, D is TRBD1 (5 bases). Trimming cost V 2 bases and J 8 bases, with 6 bases left between them. Germline values: CDR1 SGHVS, CDR2 FQNEAQ. There are 12 residues in the CDR3. The CDR3 DNA sequence: TGTGCCAGCAGCTTACGGGGGGAAAAACTGTTTCTT. As protein: CASSLRGEKLFL.

This chain connects TRBV19 to TRBJ1-2; possible D gene TRBD1, 5 bases. This CDR3 has 10 residues. Between the trimmed V and J ends, which lost 7 bases and 12 bases, there was a span of 12 bases. Germline V gene lookup returns CDR1 LNHDA and CDR2 SQIVND (reference sequence). The CDR3 DNA sequence: TGTGCCAGTACCGGGGACGTACACACCTTC. It translates to CASTGDVHTF.

This clonotype was seen only a few times. The rearrangement uses TRBV6-1 and TRBJ1-1; 7 nucleotides line up with TRBD1. There are 15 residues in the CDR3. Trimming cost V 6 bases and J 6 bases; bases outside gene matches: 13. Germline V gene data show CDR1 as MNHNS and CDR2 as SASEGT. CDR3 sequence: CASRPGTALGSEAFF. DNA for the CDR3: TGTGCCAGCAGACCCGGGACAGCCTTAGGCTCTGAAGCTTTCTTT.

This clonotype was seen many times. The chain joins TRBV29-1 to TRBJ2-3; no clear D gene. Germline lookup yields CDR1 SQVTM and CDR2 ANQGSEA. V was pared by 4 bases and J by 5 bases, with 7 bases between. CDR3 size: 11 residues. The CDR3 loop is CSVGAGDTQYF. For the CDR3, the DNA is TGCAGCGTTGGAGCAGGAGATACGCAGTATTTT.

The chain couples TRBV7-2 to TRBJ2-7; D perhaps matches TRBD2 (6 bases). V shed 3 bases and J shed 2 bases, with 14 bases lying between them. This CDR3 spans 15 amino acids. Germline CDR1 reads SGHTA; CDR2 reads FQGNSA. The CDR3 nucleotides read TGTGCCAGCAGCTTGAGACTAGGGGCGGCCTACGAGCAGTACTTC. Translation: CASSLRLGAAYEQYF.

The chain carries TRBV6-2 or TRBV6-3 and TRBJ2-1, with 10 bases matching TRBD1. The CDR3 covers 14 residues. Germline CDR1 reads MNHEY; CDR2 reads SVGEGT. The V and J ends lost 8 bases and 2 bases, in that order; junction bases with no gene match: 3. The CDR3 reads CASSGQGPYNEQFF. In nucleotides, the CDR3 is TGTGCCAGCTCGGGACAGGGGCCCTACAATGAGCAGTTCTTC.

In this sample, this clonotype turned up a few times. The chain combines TRBV20-1 with TRBJ2-5; maybe TRBD2 (5 bases). Germline loops: CDR1 DFQATT, CDR2 SNEGSKA (reference sequence). CDR3 size: 15 residues. The CDR3 sequence: CSLKQAAVYQETQYF. In nucleotides, the CDR3 is TGCAGCCTCAAACAAGCAGCGGTATACCAAGAGACCCAGTACTTC.

This clonotype was counted a few times. V and J are TRBV5-1 and TRBJ2-5; weak D call: TRBD1 (5 bases). The V end was cut by 3 bases, the J end by 2 bases, with 8 bases between. The CDR3 runs to 13 residues. Germline loops: CDR1 SGHRS, CDR2 YFSETQ. The CDR3 DNA is TGCGCCAGCAGCTCTAGGACACAAGAGACCCAGTACTTC. Its protein product is CASSSRTQETQYF.

As concerns this clonotype: A junction end diverges from the germline sequence, so it may reflect a read error. The chain is built from TRBV20-1 and TRBJ2-1; 7 positions match TRBD2. This CDR3 region has 17 residues. Germline-derived CDR1 and CDR2 are DFQATT and SNEGSKA (reference sequence). CDR3 amino acids: CNARDRLGRGSYNEQFF. CDR3 sequence (DNA): TGCAATGCTAGAGATCGCCTAGGTCGCGGGAGTTACAATGAGCAGTTCTTC.

The rearrangement uses TRBV13 and TRBJ2-7; no definite D call. Germline V gene lookup returns CDR1 PRHDT and CDR2 FYEKMQ (reference sequence). This CDR3 is built from 15 residues. As DNA, the CDR3 is TGTGTCGGCAGCTTAAGGGCCCGGGCCCCCCACGAGCAGTACTTC. Its translation: CVGSLRARAPHEQYF.